This is a list of T cell receptor beta chains from one sample in a study of identical twins. Using its own MiXCR run on the 5' RACE reads, TCRdb lists one record per CDR3 protein. The table records more than 400,000 distinct CDR3 sequences, roughly 15% of them present only once. These same data were also listed under a study on yellow fever vaccine responses in identical twins.

Sequenced: CD4+ T cells sorted from blood. These receptors all stem from a woman aged 18-35 years in good health. Both conserved end residues are part of each CDR3. A D gene is named only where the DNA matches it firmly. For some rows the clone size is stated as once, few or many, or as a class when expanded; others skip it.

CDR3aa: CATSDPRLAGNTDTQYF
CDR3nt: TGTGCCACCAGTGACCCCCGACTAGCGGGAAACACAGATACGCAGTATTTT
d_gene: TRBD2
abundance: NA
v_gene: TRBV24-1
j_gene: TRBJ2-3

CDR3aa: CSARAGTSGLTGELFF
CDR3nt: TGCAGTGCTAGGGCTGGGACTAGCGGGTTGACCGGGGAGCTGTTTTTT
d_gene: TRBD2
abundance: few
v_gene: TRBV20-1
j_gene: TRBJ2-2

CDR3aa: CASSLWGFGAFF
CDR3nt: TGTGCCAGCAGTTTATGGGGGTTTGGAGCTTTCTTT
d_gene: NA
abundance: few
v_gene: TRBV28
j_gene: TRBJ1-1

CDR3aa: CASSLEGDRDEQFF
CDR3nt: TGTGCCAGCAGCTTAGAGGGGGATCGCGATGAGCAGTTCTTC
d_gene: NA
abundance: NA
v_gene: TRBV7-9
j_gene: TRBJ2-1

CDR3aa: CASSPPGRYEQYF
CDR3nt: TGTGCCAGCTCACCTCCAGGCCGCTACGAGCAGTACTTC
d_gene: NA
abundance: few
v_gene: TRBV18
j_gene: TRBJ2-7

CDR3aa: CASSASQGVQYF
CDR3nt: TGTGCCAGCAGCGCCTCACAGGGTGTGCAGTATTTT
d_gene: NA
abundance: NA
v_gene: TRBV12-3/TRBV12-4
j_gene: TRBJ2-3

CDR3aa: CASSSITGTNGYTF
CDR3nt: TGTGCCAGCAGCTCCATAACAGGGACGAATGGCTACACCTTC
d_gene: NA
abundance: NA
v_gene: TRBV6-1
j_gene: TRBJ1-2

CDR3aa: CASSAQGSGANVLTF
CDR3nt: TGTGCCAGTAGTGCCCAGGGCTCTGGGGCCAACGTCCTGACTTTC
d_gene: NA
abundance: NA
v_gene: TRBV19
j_gene: TRBJ2-6

CDR3aa: CASSLPRGPETQYF
CDR3nt: TGCGCCAGCAGCTTACCCAGGGGTCCGGAGACCCAGTACTTC
d_gene: NA
abundance: NA
v_gene: TRBV5-1
j_gene: TRBJ2-5

CDR3aa: CASSIGTGVSQPQHF
CDR3nt: TGTGCCAGCAGTATAGGGACAGGGGTATCTCAGCCCCAGCATTTT
d_gene: TRBD1
abundance: NA
v_gene: TRBV2
j_gene: TRBJ1-5